These 23 T cell receptor beta chains originate from one sample sequenced in a study of cytotoxic CD8 clonotypes in ibrutinib-treated CLL. Repertoires were generated with immunoSEQ multiplex PCR, while TCRdb's copy carries only in-frame clones and drops some. Of hundreds of thousands of clones in the sample, roughly 74% were seen once. The sample here was PBMCs, taken after 24 months of ibrutinib treatment. These receptors all stem from a human donor with chronic lymphocytic leukemia.

The sample holds one count of this clone. This chain uses TRBV5-1 with TRBJ2-3; D possibly corresponds to TRBD2 (6 bases). Germline assignment: CDR1 SGHRS and CDR2 YFSETQ. This CDR3 has 14 residues. Trimming removed 6 bases at V and 3 bases at J, with 14 bases between. The CDR3 sequence: CASIAVGVTDTQYF. Here the CDR3 DNA reads TGCGCCAGCATAGCGGTAGGGGTTACAGATACGCAGTATTTT.

V is TRBV28 and J is TRBJ1-1; D might be TRBD1 (6 bases). Trimming took off 7 bases at V and 4 bases at J, with 19 bases between the two ends. CDR1 MDHEN and CDR2 SYDVKM come from the germline V gene. The CDR3 runs to 15 residues. This CDR3 is CASTPPNRRGTEAFF. The CDR3 nucleotides are TGTGCCAGCACTCCACCCAACCGCAGGGGCACTGAAGCTTTCTTT.

The genes are TRBV25-1 and TRBJ2-7; D not resolved. The germline gives CDR1 MGHDK, CDR2 SYGVNS. V lost 5 bases and J 2 bases, leaving 4 bases between the germline ends. This CDR3 has 11 residues. CDR3 in amino acids: CASSQTYEQYF. The CDR3 DNA reads as TGTGCCAGCAGTCAAACCTACGAGCAGTACTTC.

The chain is built from TRBV5-6 and TRBJ1-1; unclear D gene. The CDR3 is 12 amino acids. The germline gives CDR1 SGHDT, CDR2 YYEEEE. V dropped 3 bases and J dropped 8 bases, with 11 bases sitting between them. The CDR3 nucleotides are TGTGCCAGCAGCTCCCCCAAGACAGAAGCTTTCTTT. Protein sequence: CASSSPKTEAFF.

This chain links TRBV4-3 with TRBJ1-4, with a weak D call TRBD1 (5 bases). Trimming cost V 1 base and J 8 bases, with 17 bases left between them. The V gene's germline CDR1 is LGHNA and CDR2 YSLEER. The CDR3 sequence is 16 residues long. The CDR3 DNA sequence: TGCGCCAGCAGCCAAGTTGGGGCGGGGGATAAGGAAAAACTGTTTTTT. Its protein product is CASSQVGAGDKEKLFF.

The chain recombines TRBV7-8 with TRBJ2-5, with D possibly matching TRBD1 (8 bases). Trimming shortened V by 6 bases and J by 4 bases, and 21 bases separated the two germline ends. Germline CDR1 SGHVS, CDR2 FQNEAQ. The CDR3 length is 16 residues. The CDR3 is CASSLALTGGGETQYF. CDR3 DNA sequence: TGTGCCAGCAGTTTGGCTTTAACAGGGGGGGGAGAGACCCAGTACTTC.

The rearrangement uses TRBV5-4 and TRBJ2-5; D possibly corresponds to TRBD2 (6 bases). The CDR3 runs 15 residues. V was pared by 3 bases and J by 2 bases, with 14 bases between. Germline V gene lookup returns CDR1 SGHNT and CDR2 YYREEE (reference sequence). The CDR3: CASSSIAEPQETQYF. The CDR3 nucleotides read TGTGCCAGCAGCTCTATAGCGGAGCCTCAAGAGACCCAGTACTTC.

The chain employs TRBV5-1 and TRBJ1-5; the match to TRBD1 covers 9 bases. With 4 bases clipped from V and 1 base from J, the junction kept 3 bases outside the gene matches. Germline-derived CDR1 and CDR2 are SGHRS and YFSETQ. CDR3 size: 15 residues. The DNA of the CDR3 is TGCGCCAGCAGCGCCGGACAGGGGAGCAATCAGCCCCAGCATTTT. Protein sequence: CASSAGQGSNQPQHF.

This clone was detected only once. This chain uses TRBV10-3 with TRBJ2-7; the D is unclear. The length of the CDR3 is 14 residues. V lost 3 bases and J lost 5, with 14 bases in between. In germline, CDR1 is ENHRY, CDR2 SYGVKD. Here the CDR3 reads CAISDGIGYDEQYF. DNA for the CDR3: TGTGCCATCAGTGATGGTATCGGGTACGACGAGCAGTACTTC.

The table lists this clone with a few counts. The rearrangement joins TRBV4-2 to TRBJ2-3; D not certain. The CDR3 is made up of 13 amino acids. Trimming removed 4 bases from V and 0 bases from J, with 5 bases in between. CDR1 and CDR2 (germline): LGHNA, YNFKEQ. CDR3 residues: CASSPLSTDTQYF. The CDR3 DNA is TGTGCCAGCAGCCCGCTGAGCACAGATACGCAGTATTTT.

Only a few counts were recorded for this clone. The chain joins TRBV27 to TRBJ2-7; D is ambiguous. This CDR3 spans 13 amino acids. CDR1 and CDR2 from the germline V gene are MNHEY and SMNVEV (reference sequence). Trimming took off 6 bases at V and 0 bases at J, with 9 bases between the two ends. The CDR3 DNA is TGTGCCAGCAGCACGCCGCTCTCCTACGAGCAGTACTTC. It is translated as CASSTPLSYEQYF.

V gene TRBV6-5 combines with J gene TRBJ2-3, with D hard to call. The length of the CDR3 is 13 residues. V lost 0 bases and J lost 5, with 6 bases in between. The germline V gene has CDR1 MNHEY and CDR2 SVGAGI. This CDR3 reads CASSYSQLDTQYF. As DNA, the CDR3 is TGTGCCAGCAGTTACTCGCAGTTAGATACGCAGTATTTT.

The rearrangement joins TRBV19 to TRBJ1-5; D is undetermined. Germline loops: CDR1 LNHDA, CDR2 SQIVND (reference sequence). V dropped 5 bases and J dropped 6 bases, with 11 bases sitting between them. The CDR3 runs 13 residues. CDR3 in DNA: TGTGCCAGTAGTCTCGCGGGAGGTCAGCCCCAGCATTTT. Protein: CASSLAGGQPQHF.

The chain couples TRBV7-3 to TRBJ2-1; 10 bases agree with TRBD2. The CDR3 is made up of 15 amino acids. Germline lookup yields CDR1 SGHTA and CDR2 FQGTGA. With V trimmed by 6 bases and J by 5 bases, 7 bases remained unmatched. The CDR3 DNA reads as TGTGCCAGCAGATTACTAGCGGGAACCAACAATGAGCAGTTCTTC. It translates to CASRLLAGTNNEQFF.

The chain has TRBV27 and TRBJ2-7; TRBD1 agrees at 7 bases. The CDR3 is 14 amino acids. Germline lookup yields CDR1 MNHEY and CDR2 SMNVEV (reference sequence). V dropped 9 bases and J dropped 2; count of bases not matched to a gene: 10. CDR3 bases: TGTGCCAGTCGCTTGGACAGGTCCACCTACGAGCAGTACTTC. It translates to CASRLDRSTYEQYF.

The chain carries TRBV29-1 and TRBJ2-3; D unclear. CDR3 length equals 14 residues. The germline gives CDR1 SQVTM, CDR2 ANQGSEA. With 3 bases removed from V and 4 bases from J, the gap between germline ends came to 14 bases. The CDR3 region is CSVDSPFMADTQYF. The CDR3 nucleotides are TGCAGCGTTGATTCCCCGTTTATGGCAGATACGCAGTATTTT.

This sequence joins TRBV18 and TRBJ2-3; 11 bases align to TRBD2. The germline V gene encodes CDR1 KGHSH and CDR2 LQKENI. The CDR3 length is 16 residues. J was trimmed by 6 bases and V by 4 bases; bases with no gene match: 9. For the CDR3, the DNA is TGTGCCAGCTCACGAGTGACTAGCGGGGCGGGGGATACGCAGTATTTT. It is translated as CASSRVTSGAGDTQYF.

This chain uses TRBV28 with TRBJ2-2, with D unclear. Germline CDR1 and CDR2: MDHEN and SYDVKM. V was clipped by 1 base and J by 6 bases, with 9 bases between them. The CDR3 is 14 residues long. The CDR3 protein is CASSLSGIAGELFF. The CDR3 DNA reads TGTGCCAGCAGTTTATCTGGGATAGCCGGGGAGCTGTTTTTT. Based on the CDR3 plus reference TRBV28 and TRBJ2-2, the full variable domain is DVKVTQSSRYLVKRTGEKVFLECVQDMDHENMFWYRQDPGLGLRLIYFSYDVKMKEKGDIPEGYSVSREKKERFSLILESASTNQTSMYLCASSLSGIAGELFFGEGSRLTVL.

This chain uses TRBV6-1 with TRBJ2-4, with D perhaps given as TRBD1 or TRBD2 (7 bases each). Germline V CDR1 and CDR2: MNHNS, SASEGT. The CDR3 covers 15 residues. The V and J ends lost 4 bases and 7 bases respectively, with 17 bases between them. CDR3 protein: CASSARRQGGNIQYF. CDR3 DNA sequence: TGTGCCAGCAGTGCCCGTCGACAGGGAGGGAACATTCAGTACTTC.

V gene TRBV5-1 combines with J gene TRBJ1-2; a weak D match, TRBD1 (6 bases). Germline V gene data show CDR1 as SGHRS and CDR2 as YFSETQ. The germline V and J ends were trimmed by 0 bases and 0 bases, with 12 bases remaining between them. CDR3 length: 16 residues. The CDR3 nucleotides read TGCGCCAGCAGCTTGGCAGGGGATTTAACTAACTATGGCTACACCTTC. It codes for CASSLAGDLTNYGYTF.

The J gene is TRBJ2-1, the V gene TRBV7-3, with D perhaps TRBD2 (5 bases). Trimming shortened V by 1 base and J by 3 bases, and 10 bases separated the two germline ends. Germline V gives CDR1 SGHTA, CDR2 FQGTGA. The CDR3 extends over 15 amino acids. The CDR3 DNA follows: TGTGCCAGCAGCTTAAATCCCGGGATCTACAATGAGCAGTTCTTC. It encodes CASSLNPGIYNEQFF.

This chain links TRBV5-1 with TRBJ2-1, with D maybe TRBD1 (5 bases). Trimming left V 0 bases short and J 7 bases short, with 14 bases between. This CDR3 is built from 15 residues. Germline CDR1 reads SGHRS; CDR2 reads YFSETQ. This chain's CDR3 is CASSLANQGRNEQFF. The CDR3 DNA reads as TGCGCCAGCAGCTTGGCTAACCAGGGTAGGAATGAGCAGTTCTTC.

The chain uses TRBV10-3 and TRBJ2-3, with 10 bases fitting TRBD2. V shed 4 bases, J shed 2 bases, and the junction held 9 bases outside the gene matches. The CDR3 totals 17 residues. Looked up from germline, CDR1 is ENHRY and CDR2 is SYGVKD. CDR3 region: CAISAPSSGRSTDTQYF. For the CDR3, the DNA is TGTGCCATCAGTGCCCCCAGTAGCGGGAGGTCCACAGATACGCAGTATTTT.